These 30 T cell receptor beta chains were all obtained from the same sample, sequenced in a study of blood T cell repertoires in COVID-19. Measured with immunoSEQ multiplex PCR; TCRdb has only the in-frame clones, and not every one. The sample records around 25,000 clones, over 75% being singletons. The sample was peripheral blood. These receptors originate from a human donor with active COVID-19. The donor label of this sample is uncertain.

This clone appeared once. The rearrangement links TRBV30 to TRBJ1-2, with 7 bases that match TRBD1. From germline, CDR1 is GTSNPN and CDR2 SVGIG (reference sequence). The length of the CDR3 is 13 residues. V lost 4 bases and J lost 4; bases outside the gene matches: 6. The CDR3 reads CAWISSGGYGYTF. In DNA form, the CDR3 reads TGTGCCTGGATTTCATCAGGGGGCTATGGCTACACCTTC.

The rearrangement uses TRBV27 and TRBJ1-2, with D maybe TRBD1 (5 bases). Germline V gene sequence: CDR1 MNHEY, CDR2 SMNVEV (reference sequence). The CDR3 sequence is 13 residues long. Trimming shortened V by 3 bases and J by 4 bases, and 9 bases separated the two germline ends. The chain's CDR3 is CASSFNQGYGYTF. CDR3 nucleotides: TGTGCCAGCAGTTTTAATCAGGGCTATGGCTACACCTTC.

The gene calls are TRBV7-3 and TRBJ2-2; the match to TRBD1 covers 9 bases. V shed 6 bases, J shed 7 bases, and the junction held 9 bases outside the gene matches. Germline CDR1 is SGHTA and CDR2 is FQGTGA. This CDR3 has 15 residues. CDR3 sequence: CASSSGTGRSGELFF. In nucleotides, the CDR3 is TGTGCCAGCAGTTCCGGGACAGGGCGGAGCGGGGAGCTGTTTTTT.

This clone was detected once. This sequence joins TRBV10-3 and TRBJ2-3, with 8 nucleotides matching TRBD2. CDR3 length: 15 amino acids. Germline assignment: CDR1 ENHRY and CDR2 SYGVKD. The trim removed 7 bases at V and 2 bases at J, leaving 8 bases unmatched. The CDR3 DNA reads as TGTGCCATCAAGAAAGCGGGGGCGATCACAGATACGCAGTATTTT. Amino acid sequence: CAIKKAGAITDTQYF.

The chain joins TRBV6-2 or TRBV6-3 to TRBJ1-1, with D perhaps matching TRBD1 (5 bases). The germline V gene encodes CDR1 MNHEY and CDR2 SVGEGT. This CDR3 contains 12 residues. V lost 4 bases and J lost 6, with 9 bases in between. The CDR3 reads CASSSLTAEAFF. CDR3 sequence (DNA): TGTGCCAGCAGTTCTTTGACAGCTGAAGCTTTCTTT.

V usage is TRBV5-1 and J usage is TRBJ1-6; D is perhaps TRBD1 (5 bases). The germline V and J ends were trimmed by 4 bases and 8 bases, with 13 bases remaining between them. Germline CDR1 and CDR2: SGHRS and YFSETQ. The CDR3 length is 14 residues. CDR3 region: CASSLETGDSPLHF. DNA for the CDR3: TGCGCCAGCAGCCTGGAGACGGGGGATTCACCCCTCCACTTT.

The chain links TRBV2 to TRBJ2-1, with 14 positions matching TRBD2. Losses at the gene ends were 6 bases for V and 9 bases for J; bases not matched to a gene: 7. This CDR3 has 15 residues. Germline V gene sequence: CDR1 SNHLY, CDR2 FYNNEI. The CDR3, as DNA: TGTGCCAGCAGACAAACCGGGACTAGCGGGAGTGAGCAGTTCTTC. It specifies CASRQTGTSGSEQFF.

In this sample, this clone turned up once. The chain uses TRBV7-2 and TRBJ2-7; perhaps TRBD2 as D (7 bases). Germline lookup yields CDR1 SGHTA and CDR2 FQGNSA. The CDR3 runs 15 residues. V was pared by 5 bases and J by 7 bases, with 21 bases between. CDR3 amino acids: CASSPSRGRGGEQYF. CDR3 bases: TGTGCCAGCAGCCCTAGCCGGGGCAGGGGAGGGGAGCAGTACTTC.

This clone was detected only once. V usage is TRBV7-6 and J usage is TRBJ2-5, with 8 bases matching TRBD1. The CDR3 is made up of 15 amino acids. Germline loops: CDR1 SGHVS, CDR2 FNYEAQ. The V gene end was trimmed by 1 base and the J gene end by 4 bases; junction bases not matched to a gene: 5. CDR3 sequence (DNA): TGTGCCAGCAGCTTAGATTTCAGGGGGCGAGAGACCCAGTACTTC. Translating gives CASSLDFRGRETQYF.

The chain recombines TRBV6-5 with TRBJ2-7; 8 bases are shared with TRBD2. CDR3 length equals 16 residues. V gave up 2 bases and J gave up 0 bases; unmatched junction bases: 6. Per germline, CDR1 MNHEY and CDR2 SVGAGI. In DNA form, the CDR3 reads TGTGCCAGCAGTTACCCTCGCGGGGGGAGCTCCTACGAGCAGTACTTC. As protein: CASSYPRGGSSYEQYF.

V is TRBV6-5 and J is TRBJ2-7; 11 positions agree with TRBD1. Germline trimming cut 2 bases from V and 4 bases from J; bases unmatched to any gene: 1. Germline V gene lookup returns CDR1 MNHEY and CDR2 SVGAGI. The CDR3 is 14 residues long. CDR3 residues: CASSYGTGGYEQYF. CDR3 bases: TGTGCCAGCAGTTACGGGACAGGGGGTTACGAGCAGTACTTC.

V usage is TRBV29-1 and J usage is TRBJ1-3; a weak D match, TRBD1 (5 bases). V was pared by 1 base and J by 0 bases, with 13 bases between. This CDR3 is 16 amino acids long. Germline assignment: CDR1 SQVTM and CDR2 ANQGSEA. DNA of the CDR3: TGCAGCGTTGAAGTGGAGGGACGGAGCTCTGGAAACACCATATATTTT. Translating it yields CSVEVEGRSSGNTIYF. The whole variable domain, remainder taken from reference TRBV29-1 and TRBJ1-3, is SAVISQKPSRDICQRGTSLTIQCQVDSQVTMMFWYRQQPGQSLTLIATANQGSEATYESGFVIDKFPISRPNLTFSTLTVSNMSPEDSSIYLCSVEVEGRSSGNTIYFGEGSWLTVV.

The CDR3 region has the DNA TGTGCCAGCAGCGCTCCCTGGGGGCCGGTAGCGGGAGCGGGGGAGCTGTTTTTT. It translates to CASSAPWGPVAGAGELFF. V gene TRBV7-2 combines with J gene TRBJ2-2; 9 nucleotides line up with TRBD2. Germline V gene lookup returns CDR1 SGHTA and CDR2 FQGNSA. V lost 5 bases and J lost 8; bases outside the gene matches: 18. This CDR3 contains 18 residues.

This rearrangement joins TRBV6-1 to TRBJ2-1; D might be TRBD2 (5 bases). The V gene lost 2 bases and the J gene lost 4 bases, with 15 bases spanning the gap. Germline CDR1 and CDR2: MNHNS and SASEGT. The CDR3 runs 16 residues. In DNA form, the CDR3 reads TGTGCCAGCAGTGAAAGAGCGGCCGGATTTTACAATGAGCAGTTCTTC. Amino acid sequence: CASSERAAGFYNEQFF.

This clone came up once. The chain carries TRBV30 and TRBJ1-2; 7 bases agree with TRBD1. Germline loops: CDR1 GTSNPN, CDR2 SVGIG (reference sequence). The V and J ends lost 2 bases and 4 bases, in that order; junction bases with no gene match: 1. The CDR3 is 12 residues long. The CDR3 DNA follows: TGTGCCTGGAGTAACAGGGGCTATGGCTACACCTTC. This gives the protein CAWSNRGYGYTF.

The CDR3 DNA is TGCAGCGTTGCCGCCCAGGGGGCGGGGGGCTACACCTTC. This encodes CSVAAQGAGGYTF. V is TRBV29-1 and J is TRBJ1-2, with TRBD1 matching 8 bases. CDR3 length: 13 amino acids. After removal of 4 bases from V and 8 bases from J, the junction contained 9 bases not matched to a gene. Per germline, CDR1 SQVTM and CDR2 ANQGSEA.

V is TRBV5-5 and J is TRBJ2-4; D possibly corresponds to TRBD1 (6 bases). The germline V gene encodes CDR1 SGHKS and CDR2 YYEKEE (reference sequence). V shed 5 bases and J shed 7 bases, with 13 bases lying between them. This CDR3 region has 13 residues. For the CDR3, the DNA is TGTGCCAGCAGTTCCCCCACAGGGAACATTCAGTACTTC. Translation gives CASSSPTGNIQYF.

The chain employs TRBV4-1 and TRBJ2-3; 7 positions agree with TRBD2. CDR1 is MGHRA, CDR2 YSYEKL, per germline. The CDR3 runs 16 residues. V lost 5 bases to trimming and J lost 1 base; unmatched junction nucleotides: 9. The CDR3 DNA reads as TGCGCCAGCAGCGGGGCCCTGGCGGGAGGCACAGATACGCAGTATTTT. Protein product: CASSGALAGGTDTQYF.

V is TRBV4-1 and J is TRBJ2-7; D might be TRBD1 (6 bases). The germline V and J ends were trimmed by 4 bases and 5 bases, with 18 bases remaining between them. Germline CDR1 and CDR2: MGHRA and YSYEKL. The CDR3 extends over 15 amino acids. This CDR3 is CASSRDTVFRDEQYF. The DNA of the CDR3 is TGCGCCAGCAGCCGGGACACGGTATTTAGGGACGAGCAGTACTTC.

Only one count was recorded for this clone. The gene calls are TRBV19 and TRBJ2-3; D perhaps matches TRBD1 (6 bases). V was clipped by 5 bases and J by 4 bases, with 10 bases between them. The germline V gene has CDR1 LNHDA and CDR2 SQIVND (reference sequence). This CDR3 spans 13 amino acids. For the CDR3, the DNA is TGTGCCAGTAGTCAAAACAGGGCAGATACGCAGTATTTT. Translation gives CASSQNRADTQYF. The full variable domain, in which reference TRBV19 and TRBJ2-3 provide the parts outside the CDR3, is DGGITQSPKYLFRKEGQNVTLSCEQNLNHDAMYWYRQDPGQGLRLIYYSQIVNDFQKGDIAEGYSVSREKKESFPLTVTSAQKNPTAFYLCASSQNRADTQYFGPGTRLTVL.

The V and J genes are TRBV9 and TRBJ2-7; 8 bases align to TRBD1. Germline V gene lookup returns CDR1 SGDLS and CDR2 YYNGEE. Trimming at V came to 0 bases and at J to 1 base, leaving 6 bases not matched to a gene. This CDR3 contains 16 residues. This CDR3 is CASSVGAGQGSYEQYF. CDR3 bases: TGTGCCAGCAGCGTAGGTGCTGGACAGGGTTCCTACGAGCAGTACTTC.

The genes are TRBV19 and TRBJ2-1, with D perhaps matching TRBD2 (5 bases). CDR1 and CDR2 from the germline V gene are LNHDA and SQIVND (reference sequence). Trimming cost V 3 bases and J 7 bases, with 13 bases left between them. The CDR3 loop spans 14 amino acids. In DNA form, the CDR3 reads TGTGCCAGTAGTATGGGGAGTATGTTGAATGAGCAGTTCTTC. It encodes CASSMGSMLNEQFF. Together with reference TRBV19 and TRBJ2-1, the CDR3 gives the full variable domain: DGGITQSPKYLFRKEGQNVTLSCEQNLNHDAMYWYRQDPGQGLRLIYYSQIVNDFQKGDIAEGYSVSREKKESFPLTVTSAQKNPTAFYLCASSMGSMLNEQFFGPGTRLTVL.

The V and J genes are TRBV7-9 and TRBJ1-1; no clear D gene. This CDR3 region has 15 residues. Trimming took 6 bases from V and 3 from J, leaving 17 bases between them. Germline V gene data show CDR1 as SEHNR and CDR2 as FQNEAQ (reference sequence). CDR3 residues: CASRRSKSGDTEAFF. DNA for the CDR3: TGTGCCAGCAGAAGATCCAAAAGCGGGGACACTGAAGCTTTCTTT.

The gene calls are TRBV5-1 and TRBJ2-5; D unresolved. This CDR3 is built from 13 residues. The germline V and J ends were trimmed by 7 bases and 2 bases, with 12 bases remaining between them. CDR1 and CDR2 (germline): SGHRS, YFSETQ. The CDR3 protein is CASRRAPQETQYF. In DNA, the CDR3 is TGCGCCAGCCGGAGAGCGCCACAAGAGACCCAGTACTTC.

The rearrangement joins TRBV6-2 or TRBV6-3 to TRBJ2-7; D perhaps matches TRBD2 (6 bases). V shed 4 bases and J shed 1 base, with 14 bases lying between them. Germline V lookup: CDR1 MNHEY, CDR2 SVGEGT. The CDR3 covers 15 residues. CDR3 protein: CASSLRGPTSYEQYF. In DNA, the CDR3 is TGTGCCAGCAGTTTGCGGGGCCCAACGTCCTACGAGCAGTACTTC.

This chain connects TRBV6-5 to TRBJ2-7, with D possibly matching TRBD1 (6 bases). CDR1 and CDR2 (germline): MNHEY, SVGAGI. The CDR3 extends over 12 amino acids. With 6 bases removed from V and 1 base from J, the gap between germline ends came to 7 bases. The CDR3 loop is CASRQGSYEQYF. The CDR3 DNA reads as TGTGCCAGCAGACAGGGTTCCTACGAGCAGTACTTC.

The rearrangement joins TRBV27 to TRBJ2-7; TRBD1 aligns across 9 bases. Germline-derived CDR1 and CDR2 are MNHEY and SMNVEV (reference sequence). The CDR3 is 17 residues long. Losses at the gene ends were 5 bases for V and 6 bases for J; bases not matched to a gene: 17. The CDR3 nucleotides are TGTGCCAGCAGTCCGTACCAACCTGGGACAGGGTTGGGCGAGCAGTACTTC. Translating it yields CASSPYQPGTGLGEQYF.

The chain recombines TRBV5-1 with TRBJ2-5; perhaps TRBD1 as D (6 bases). Germline V CDR1 and CDR2: SGHRS, YFSETQ. V shed 0 bases and J shed 2 bases, with 11 bases lying between them. There are 15 residues in the CDR3. CDR3 nucleotides: TGCGCCAGCAGCTTGGCGACAGGCCCACAAGAGACCCAGTACTTC. It encodes CASSLATGPQETQYF.

The rearrangement uses TRBV11-2 and TRBJ2-3; D uncertain. Germline V gene lookup returns CDR1 SGHAT and CDR2 FQNNGV. This CDR3 is 15 amino acids long. The ends were cut back, 2 bases at V and 0 bases at J, with 9 bases in the middle. The CDR3 here is CASSLRGSSTDTQYF. DNA for the CDR3: TGTGCCAGCAGCTTACGCGGCTCTAGCACAGATACGCAGTATTTT.

The CDR3 DNA is TGCGCCAGCAGCTTGGGTCTAGCGGGAGGGCCGGGGGAATACGAGCAGTACTTC. This sequence encodes CASSLGLAGGPGEYEQYF. V gene TRBV5-1 combines with J gene TRBJ2-7, with TRBD2 matching over 12 bases. The CDR3 spans 18 residues. V lost 0 bases to trimming and J lost 4 bases; unmatched junction nucleotides: 11. In germline, CDR1 is SGHRS, CDR2 YFSETQ.